The entry that follows covers one T cell receptor (beta chain) sequence. Its specificity is unknown. Germline V lookup: CDR1 MDHEN, CDR2 SYDVKM. V was pared by 10 bases and J by 1 base, with 11 bases between. The CDR3 contains 12 residues. Baseline was the first blood sampling point, followed by cycle 4 day 1 and cycle 7 day 1. Clones were sequenced by immunoSEQ multiplex PCR, and TCRdb holds only the in-frame ones, with some missing. The sample yields tens of thousands of clones, roughly 80% seen once. This entry comes from a study of OX40 agonist ivuxolimab in advanced cancers. In the study overall: Each dose-escalation patient presented with hepatocellular carcinoma, melanoma, renal cell or head and neck cancer.

Findings and caveats of the study: At 0.1 to 3.0 mg/kg and by week 6, CD4+ and CD8+ T cells in the blood had expanded clonally.

The starting material was CD4+ or CD8+ T cells sorted from blood, obtained in a trial of the OX40 agonist ivuxolimab. The J gene is TRBJ2-7, the V gene TRBV28; tentatively, D is TRBD1 (5 bases). This receptor was identified in an adult with an advanced solid tumor such as melanoma, head and neck, liver or kidney cancer. The CDR3 is CATTPGSYEQYF. In nucleotides, the CDR3 is TGTGCCACAACACCAGGGTCCTACGAGCAGTACTTC.